This entry describes one T cell receptor beta chain. Its target is not known. The sample comes from a study of beta chain features in type 1 diabetes. At the level of the study: Age, gender and cell yields were similar between patients and healthy donors.

CD4+ naive, central memory, regulatory and stem cell-like memory cells were sorted via CD45RO/CCR7/CD25/CD127/CD95/CD27. The CDR3 consists of 16 residues. CDR1 and CDR2 from the germline V gene are SGHTA and FQGNSA. Trimming stripped 5 bases from V and 4 bases from J, with 18 bases between. The study reverse transcribed the entire isolated RNA, so it sequenced expressed TCRB transcripts. TCRdb keeps only in-frame clones here, not all; method: immunoSEQ multiplex PCR. Here the sample spans approximately 280,000 clones, about 15% being singletons. Study-level findings and limits: Shorter TCRB CDR3s, moderately but significantly so, were found in Type 1 diabetes patients in all four CD4+ subsets. For TCRB rearrangement, an influence of HLA type remained unresolved here.

The sample comprised naive CD4+ T cells from blood. This clonotype was sampled from a man aged 18 to 29 with type 1 diabetes. J is TRBJ2-1 and V is TRBV7-2; D possibly corresponds to TRBD2 (7 bases). The CDR3 is CASSPRGRGLYNEQFF. The CDR3 DNA reads as TGTGCCAGCAGCCCAAGAGGGAGGGGGTTATACAATGAGCAGTTCTTC. Drawing the rest from reference TRBV7-2 and TRBJ2-1, the complete variable domain is GAGVSQSPSNKVTEKGKDVELRCDPISGHTALYWYRQSLGQGLEFLIYFQGNSAPDKSGLPSDRFSAERTGGSVSTLTIQRTQQEDSAVYLCASSPRGRGLYNEQFFGPGTRLTVL.